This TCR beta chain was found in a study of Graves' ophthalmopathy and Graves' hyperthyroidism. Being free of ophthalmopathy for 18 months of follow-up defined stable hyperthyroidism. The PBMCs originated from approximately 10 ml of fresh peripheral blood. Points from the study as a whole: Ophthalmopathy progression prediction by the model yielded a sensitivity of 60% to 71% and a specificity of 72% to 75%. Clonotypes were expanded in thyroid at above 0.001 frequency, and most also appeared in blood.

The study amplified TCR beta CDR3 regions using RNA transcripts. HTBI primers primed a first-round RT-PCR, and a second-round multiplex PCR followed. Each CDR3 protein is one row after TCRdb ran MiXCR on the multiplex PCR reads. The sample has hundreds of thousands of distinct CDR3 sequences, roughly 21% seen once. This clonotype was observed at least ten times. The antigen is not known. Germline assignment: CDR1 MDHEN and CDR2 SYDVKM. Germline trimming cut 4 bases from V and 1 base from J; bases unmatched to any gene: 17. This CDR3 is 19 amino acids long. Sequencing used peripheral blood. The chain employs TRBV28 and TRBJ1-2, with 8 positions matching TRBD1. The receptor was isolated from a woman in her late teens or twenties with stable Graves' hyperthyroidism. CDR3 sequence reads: CASSSPWGTGWALNYGYTF. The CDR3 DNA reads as TGTGCCAGCAGTTCACCATGGGGGACAGGTTGGGCCCTTAACTATGGCTACACCTTC.